Below are 27 T cell receptor beta chains sequenced from a single sample in a study of T cells after yellow fever vaccination. TCRdb re-derived calls from the 5' RACE reads in MiXCR, one entry per CDR3 protein. The sample yields more than 350,000 distinct CDR3 sequences, around 10% seen once. The sample in question was PBMCs, obtained on the day of the first yellow fever vaccination. The origin of the receptors is a man aged 18 to 29 who received the YFV17D yellow fever vaccine.

This clonotype came up a few times. V usage is TRBV10-3 and J usage is TRBJ2-1; D perhaps matches TRBD2 (6 bases). The CDR3 is 14 amino acids. Trimming removed 0 bases at V and 4 bases at J, with 7 bases between. Germline CDR1 and CDR2: ENHRY and SYGVKD. The CDR3 reads CAISESGGYNEQFF. The CDR3 DNA follows: TGTGCCATCAGTGAGTCGGGGGGATACAATGAGCAGTTCTTC.

The rearrangement uses TRBV2 and TRBJ2-3; D is perhaps TRBD2 (6 bases). The germline V and J ends were trimmed by 8 bases and 8 bases, with 14 bases remaining between them. This CDR3 has 12 amino acids. The germline V gene has CDR1 SNHLY and CDR2 FYNNEI. The CDR3 loop reads CASAPTRATQYF. In nucleotides, the CDR3 is TGTGCCAGCGCCCCGACTAGGGCTACGCAGTATTTT.

This rearrangement joins TRBV12-3 or TRBV12-4 to TRBJ1-1; D unresolved. With 6 bases removed from V and 11 bases from J, the gap between germline ends came to 19 bases. This CDR3 is 13 amino acids long. The CDR3 DNA follows: TGTGCCAGCAGCGCGCCCTGGGGTGCCGGGGCTTTCTTT. It translates to CASSAPWGAGAFF.

The chain combines TRBV6-1 with TRBJ2-3; D unclear. V was cut by 7 bases and J by 9 bases, with 17 bases left in between. The germline V gene has CDR1 MNHNS and CDR2 SASEGT. This CDR3 region has 13 residues. CDR3 sequence (DNA): TGTGCCAGCACTAACCCGCCAGCCGGCACGCAGTATTTT. Amino acids: CASTNPPAGTQYF.

The chain carries TRBV28 and TRBJ2-5; 12 bases are a match to TRBD2. CDR1 and CDR2 (germline): MDHEN, SYDVKM. The ends lost 10 bases at V and 0 bases at J; junction bases unmatched: 9. CDR3 length: 16 residues. CDR3 in amino acids: CATQTSGGRYQETQYF. CDR3 bases: TGTGCCACGCAGACTAGCGGGGGCCGATACCAAGAGACCCAGTACTTC.

This clonotype has more than one count but fewer than ten. The rearrangement uses TRBV6-1 and TRBJ1-6; TRBD1 matches at 9 bases. The V and J ends lost 4 bases and 9 bases, in that order; junction bases with no gene match: 4. CDR1 and CDR2 from the germline V gene are MNHNS and SASEGT. The CDR3 sequence is 14 residues long. The DNA for the CDR3 is TGTGCCAGCAGTGGCGGGACAGGGCGTTCACCCCTCCACTTT. The encoded protein is CASSGGTGRSPLHF.

This clonotype was observed a few times. The chain couples TRBV5-5 to TRBJ2-3; 10 nucleotides agree with TRBD1. The J segment lost 3 bases and the V segment lost 4 bases, leaving 8 bases of the junction unmatched. CDR3 length: 16 amino acids. Looked up from germline, CDR1 is SGHKS and CDR2 is YYEKEE (reference sequence). CDR3 in DNA: TGTGCCAGCAGCCCGAATACGGGACAGGGGACAGATACGCAGTATTTT. Protein: CASSPNTGQGTDTQYF.

The chain combines TRBV6-2 or TRBV6-3 with TRBJ2-5; weak D call: TRBD1 (6 bases). The CDR3 is made up of 15 amino acids. Looked up from germline, CDR1 is MNHEY and CDR2 is SVGEGT. The V gene lost 4 bases and the J gene lost 7 bases, with 19 bases spanning the gap. CDR3 residues: CASSFSGQPRGTQYF. CDR3 coding DNA: TGTGCCAGCAGTTTCTCCGGACAGCCTCGTGGGACCCAGTACTTC.

V is TRBV20-1 and J is TRBJ1-2; the D gene is possibly TRBD1 (5 bases). Germline V lookup: CDR1 DFQATT, CDR2 SNEGSKA (reference sequence). Trimming cost V 6 bases and J 7 bases, with 15 bases left between them. The CDR3 sequence is 12 residues long. CDR3 region: CSAIRGEGGYTF. DNA for the CDR3: TGCAGTGCCATAAGGGGTGAGGGTGGCTACACCTTC.

This clonotype came up a few times. This chain uses TRBV7-3 with TRBJ2-1, with 9 bases that match TRBD1. V lost 4 bases, J lost 9 bases, and 7 bases stayed unmatched. Per germline, CDR1 SGHTA and CDR2 FQGTGA. CDR3 length: 14 residues. This CDR3 is CASSSGQGLGEQFF. CDR3 nucleotides: TGTGCCAGCAGCTCGGGACAGGGATTGGGTGAGCAGTTCTTC.

V gene TRBV7-3 combines with J gene TRBJ1-1, with D possibly being TRBD1 (5 bases). The V end was cut by 2 bases, the J end by 4 bases, with 11 bases between. Germline V gene data show CDR1 as SGHTA and CDR2 as FQGTGA. The CDR3 length is 14 residues. The CDR3 loop reads CASSLQGPSTEAFF. The DNA of the CDR3 is TGTGCCAGCAGCTTACAGGGCCCCAGCACTGAAGCTTTCTTT.

This clonotype was picked up many times. The chain employs TRBV3-1 and TRBJ2-7, with no clear D. Germline lookup yields CDR1 LGHDT and CDR2 YNNKEL (reference sequence). The CDR3 has 13 amino acids. The V and J ends lost 1 base and 0 bases respectively, with 4 bases between them. The CDR3 nucleotides are TGTGCCAGCAGCCAAGGTCTCTCCTACGAGCAGTACTTC. Protein sequence: CASSQGLSYEQYF.

In its sample, this clonotype was seen a few times. V usage is TRBV10-3 and J usage is TRBJ2-1; D not certain. Germline V gene sequence: CDR1 ENHRY, CDR2 SYGVKD. This CDR3 comprises 12 residues. Trimming removed 10 bases at V and 2 bases at J, with 9 bases between. The CDR3 spells CATLAAYNEQFF. The CDR3 coding sequence is TGTGCCACCCTTGCCGCCTACAATGAGCAGTTCTTC.

This clonotype was detected only a few times. V usage is TRBV20-1 and J usage is TRBJ2-1, with D hard to call. Deletions cut 5 bases from V and 0 bases from J, with 17 bases between. The germline gives CDR1 DFQATT, CDR2 SNEGSKA (reference sequence). The CDR3 sequence is 16 residues long. The CDR3 is CSAHIPRRSSYNEQFF. In DNA, the CDR3 is TGCAGTGCTCACATCCCCCGCCGAAGCTCCTACAATGAGCAGTTCTTC.

The rearrangement joins TRBV5-1 to TRBJ2-3; D unresolved. Trimming shortened V by 3 bases and J by 0 bases, and 8 bases separated the two germline ends. This CDR3 has 14 residues. Germline V gene data show CDR1 as SGHRS and CDR2 as YFSETQ. The CDR3 DNA is TGCGCCAGCAGCTCCCTAGACAGCACAGATACGCAGTATTTT. It codes for CASSSLDSTDTQYF.

V and J are TRBV7-2 and TRBJ1-1; the D is unclear. Germline V gives CDR1 SGHTA, CDR2 FQGNSA. Trimming shortened V by 4 bases and J by 5 bases, and 17 bases separated the two germline ends. This CDR3 region has 15 residues. Here the CDR3 reads CASSSVFGGRTEAFF. The DNA of the CDR3 is TGTGCCAGCAGCTCCGTCTTCGGAGGGAGGACTGAAGCTTTCTTT. Variable domain in full (rest from reference TRBV7-2 and TRBJ1-1): GAGVSQSPSNKVTEKGKDVELRCDPISGHTALYWYRQSLGQGLEFLIYFQGNSAPDKSGLPSDRFSAERTGGSVSTLTIQRTQQEDSAVYLCASSSVFGGRTEAFFGQGTRLTVV.

This clonotype was counted only a few times. The chain couples TRBV9 to TRBJ2-1, with D possibly called TRBD1 or TRBD2 (6 bases each). The ends were cut back, 3 bases at V and 3 bases at J, with 19 bases in the middle. This CDR3 is built from 17 residues. Germline V gives CDR1 SGDLS, CDR2 YYNGEE. Written as DNA, the CDR3 is TGTGCCAGCAGCGAAGGGGGGACCGGCCCCCTCTACAATGAGCAGTTCTTC. This gives the protein CASSEGGTGPLYNEQFF.

This clonotype was picked up one time. The gene calls are TRBV3-1 and TRBJ2-5, with unresolved D. V lost 1 base, J lost 2 bases, and 14 bases lay in between. Germline V lookup: CDR1 LGHDT, CDR2 YNNKEL (reference sequence). CDR3 length: 16 amino acids. The DNA of the CDR3 is TGTGCCAGCAGCCAAGGCGTCGGCAACTATCAAGAGACCCAGTACTTC. Translated: CASSQGVGNYQETQYF.

This clonotype occurred a few times. V gene TRBV20-1 combines with J gene TRBJ2-4; 7 nucleotides line up with TRBD2. V dropped 5 bases and J dropped 6; count of bases not matched to a gene: 7. Germline V lookup: CDR1 DFQATT, CDR2 SNEGSKA (reference sequence). This CDR3 has 13 amino acids. CDR3 DNA sequence: TGCAGTGCTCCCTTAGCGGGTTCAAACATTCAGTACTTC. It is translated as CSAPLAGSNIQYF.

This clonotype was seen a handful of times. The chain joins TRBV7-2 to TRBJ2-5, with 10 bases fitting TRBD2. Germline values: CDR1 SGHTA, CDR2 FQGNSA. CDR3 size: 17 residues. V lost 2 bases, J lost 1 base, and 7 bases stayed unmatched. CDR3 sequence (DNA): TGTGCCAGCAGCTTACGAACTGGACTAGCGGTCCAAGAGACCCAGTACTTC. This encodes CASSLRTGLAVQETQYF.

This clonotype occurred many times. The CDR3 region has the DNA TGTGCCAGCAGCTTGGCGAATCAGCCCCAGCATTTT. Protein sequence: CASSLANQPQHF. This chain connects TRBV5-6 to TRBJ1-5; D gene uncertain. The CDR3 spans 12 residues. Trimming pared 0 bases from V and 4 bases from J, leaving 2 bases between. Germline V gives CDR1 SGHDT, CDR2 YYEEEE. The whole variable domain, filled in from reference TRBV5-6 and TRBJ1-5, reads DAGVTQSPTHLIKTRGQQVTLRCSPKSGHDTVSWYQQALGQGPQFIFQYYEEEERQRGNFPDRFSGHQFPNYSSELNVNALLLGDSALYLCASSLANQPQHFGDGTRLSIL.

The V and J genes are TRBV7-2 and TRBJ2-3, with 12 bases lining up with TRBD2. V was pared by 5 bases and J by 2 bases, with 5 bases of the junction left unmatched. The CDR3 extends over 16 amino acids. Germline loops: CDR1 SGHTA, CDR2 FQGNSA. The CDR3 loop reads CASSPTSGGLTDTQYF. CDR3 in DNA: TGTGCCAGCAGCCCGACTAGCGGGGGACTCACAGATACGCAGTATTTT.

This clonotype came up a few times. The chain links TRBV7-9 to TRBJ2-3; D perhaps matches TRBD1 (6 bases). Trimming cost V 1 base and J 2 bases, with 13 bases left between them. The CDR3 contains 16 residues. The germline CDR1 and CDR2 sequences are SEHNR and FQNEAQ (reference sequence). CDR3 sequence reads: CASSLGGWGLTDTQYF. Written as DNA, the CDR3 is TGTGCCAGCAGCTTAGGAGGTTGGGGGCTCACAGATACGCAGTATTTT.

This rearrangement joins TRBV7-2 to TRBJ1-4; perhaps TRBD1 as D (5 bases). The germline V gene encodes CDR1 SGHTA and CDR2 FQGNSA. This CDR3 region has 15 residues. Deletions cut 1 base from V and 11 bases from J, with 17 bases between. Here the CDR3 DNA reads TGTGCCAGCAGCTTAGGGCAGGGCTCGGGACGGAAACTGTTTTTT. As protein: CASSLGQGSGRKLFF.

Many counts were recorded for this clonotype. V usage is TRBV5-1 and J usage is TRBJ2-2; TRBD2 matches 9 bases. Looked up from germline, CDR1 is SGHRS and CDR2 is YFSETQ. CDR3 length equals 17 residues. V gave up 0 bases and J gave up 1 base; unmatched junction bases: 4. CDR3 nucleotides: TGCGCCAGCAGCTTGGTTGCGGGGGGGCTGAACACCGGGGAGCTGTTTTTT. This gives the protein CASSLVAGGLNTGELFF.

The V call is TRBV21-1, the J call TRBJ1-5. TRBV21-1 is reported as a pseudogene. The CDR3 sequence is 13 residues long. The CDR3 DNA follows: TGTGCCAGCTGTCGTCGGGGTCATCAGCCCCAGCATTTT. Amino acids: CASCRRGHQPQHF.

This clonotype was picked up a small number of times. CDR3 residues: CASSPEEGSGVTDTQYF. The CDR3 DNA is TGTGCCAGCAGTCCCGAGGAGGGTTCGGGGGTCACAGATACGCAGTATTTT. The chain couples TRBV6-1 to TRBJ2-3; TRBD2 is a possible D gene (6 bases). The V gene's germline CDR1 is MNHNS and CDR2 SASEGT. With 5 bases removed from V and 2 bases from J, the gap between germline ends came to 20 bases. The CDR3 is made up of 17 amino acids.